This T cell receptor beta chain was retrieved from a study of persistence of HIV-infected CD4 T cells. On this clone itself: Its antigen is not known.

Overlapping HIV-1 Gag 15-mer peptides at 1 ug per peptide per mL were used. Sorted nonresponding memory CD4+ T cells were CD40L-negative, CD69-negative, CD45RO-high. Donors were HIV-1-infected adults who began suppressive ART during chronic infection. Donors had CD4+ T cell counts above 400 cells/uL and were CMV-seropositive. CDR1 is SGHTA, CDR2 FQGNSA, per germline. This CDR3 has 15 residues. The J segment lost 4 bases and the V segment lost 6 bases, leaving 10 bases of the junction unmatched. Notes on the study in general: Rare CMV-responding cells carrying HIV-1 proviruses were not analyzed separately for TCR.

The immunoSEQ assay was version 4, run in survey mode. The assay was immunoSEQ multiplex PCR, and TCRdb's table has in-frame clones only and misses some. The sample records about 36,000 clones, more than 75% being singletons. The clonotype originates from an adult with HIV. The donor label of this sample is uncertain. The chain employs TRBV7-2 and TRBJ1-2; 8 nucleotides align to TRBD1. The material was cultured CD4+ T cells from PBMCs, obtained from a patient who received antiretroviral therapy. DNA for the CDR3: TGTGCCAGCAGTCCTCAGGGGGCGCAGGGCTATGGCTACACCTTC. Its translation: CASSPQGAQGYGYTF. The full variable domain, in which reference TRBV7-2 and TRBJ1-2 provide the parts outside the CDR3, is GAGVSQSPSNKVTEKGKDVELRCDPISGHTALYWYRQSLGQGLEFLIYFQGNSAPDKSGLPSDRFSAERTGGSVSTLTIQRTQQEDSAVYLCASSPQGAQGYGYTFGSGTRLTVV.